This TCR beta chain was documented in a study of blood T cell repertoires in COVID-19. Overall study: COVID-19 samples, acute and convalescent, were from the United States, Italy and Spain. PBMCs, B-cell-depleted T cells, or T cells were the source of the cDNA or gDNA that made up the material.

Original processing notes: Amplification of reference gene primers was used by the study to estimate nucleated cell counts. Clones were read by immunoSEQ multiplex PCR, and TCRdb kept only the in-frame ones, dropping some. V and J calls and clone size are given by that table; D and trimming were obtained from the DNA. The sample records about 140,000 clones, around 76% being singletons. Germline V lookup: CDR1 SGHRS, CDR2 YFSETQ. V shed 4 bases, J shed 1 base, and the junction held 4 bases outside the gene matches. The CDR3 consists of 15 residues. The sequence derives from a man aged 60 to 69 with acute or convalescent COVID-19. What was sequenced was peripheral blood. The genes are TRBV5-1 and TRBJ2-1; TRBD2 aligns across 8 bases. The CDR3 bases are TGCGCCAGCAGCGCCGGGACTAGTTCCTACAATGAGCAGTTCTTC. Protein product: CASSAGTSSYNEQFF.